This T cell receptor beta chain was captured by sequencing in a study of T cells after yellow fever vaccination. Regarding the study as a whole: It was a small share of clonotypes that appeared in both CD4 and CD8 compartments.

In this sample, this clonotype turned up a few times. The antigen is undetermined. The CDR3 runs 14 residues. V was pared by 6 bases and J by 2 bases, with 8 bases between. TCRdb recomputed calls from the 5' RACE reads with MiXCR, one row per CDR3 protein. The sample shows a few hundred thousand distinct CDR3 sequences, approximately 3% of them seen only once. The sequencing used CD4+ T cells sorted from PBMCs, collected 10 days after the yellow fever booster vaccination. The chain joins TRBV12-3 or TRBV12-4 to TRBJ2-6; D remains unclear. This clonotype was sampled from a man younger than 30 who received the YFV17D yellow fever vaccine. This CDR3 is CASRSQTGANVLTF. For the CDR3, the DNA is TGTGCCAGCAGGTCCCAGACTGGGGCCAACGTCCTGACTTTC.